This TCR beta chain was identified in a study of cytomegalovirus exposure and HLA in healthy donors. Study conclusions and caveats: The authors later linked a missense DCLRE1C variant to TCR beta V- and J-gene trimming. In a later analysis, the majority of CMV-associated beta chains seemingly showed HLA restriction. In a later analysis, compared with equally common non-associated chains, HLA-associated beta chains were more expanded.

With regard to this clone: Its target is not known.

The study ran its PCR with 60 Vbeta and 13 Jbeta primers. In the original analysis: In a later analysis, around 10 million of 75 million to 90 million unique beta chains occurred in at least two donors. TCRdb's table, derived via immunoSEQ multiplex PCR, lists solely in-frame clones and lacks some. D and trimming come from the DNA, and the V and J calls and clone size come from that table. The top ten hold 2% to 3% of the sample, which has approximately 150,000 clones, approximately 80% seen once. Sequenced sample: PBMCs. The sequence derives from a woman between 35 and 50 years old in good health and CMV-seropositive.

The CDR3 loop is CASSLFGGASGNTIYF. The CDR3 bases are TGTGCCAGCAGCTTATTTGGGGGGGCATCTGGAAACACCATATATTTT. The V gene is TRBV7-8, the J gene TRBJ1-3, with TRBD1 as a possible D gene (6 bases). Germline V CDR1 and CDR2: SGHVS, FQNEAQ. V lost 2 bases and J 1 base, leaving 12 bases between the germline ends. The CDR3 totals 16 residues.